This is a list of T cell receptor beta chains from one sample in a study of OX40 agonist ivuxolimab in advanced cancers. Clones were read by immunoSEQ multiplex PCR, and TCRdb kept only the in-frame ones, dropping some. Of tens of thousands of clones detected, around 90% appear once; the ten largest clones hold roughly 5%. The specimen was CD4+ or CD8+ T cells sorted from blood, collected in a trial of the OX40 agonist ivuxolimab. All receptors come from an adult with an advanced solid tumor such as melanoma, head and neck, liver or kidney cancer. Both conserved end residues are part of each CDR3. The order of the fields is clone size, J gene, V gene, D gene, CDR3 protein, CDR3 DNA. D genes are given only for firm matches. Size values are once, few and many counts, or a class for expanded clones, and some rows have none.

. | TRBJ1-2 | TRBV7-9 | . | CASSLATGFYLVVGYTF | TGTGCCAGCAGCTTAGCTACAGGGTTTTATCTCGTTGTTGGCTACACCTTC
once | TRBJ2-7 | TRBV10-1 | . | CASSESGALGEQYF | TGCGCCAGCAGTGAGTCAGGGGCCCTCGGCGAGCAGTACTTC
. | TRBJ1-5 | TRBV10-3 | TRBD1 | CATRDRSYNQPQHF | TGTGCCACGAGGGACAGGAGCTACAATCAGCCCCAGCATTTT
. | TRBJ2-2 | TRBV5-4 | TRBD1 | CASTRQGPDTGELFF | TGTGCCAGCACCCGACAGGGACCGGACACCGGGGAGCTGTTTTTT
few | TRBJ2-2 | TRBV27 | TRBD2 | CASSLSGGDTGELFF | TGTGCCAGCAGTTTATCGGGGGGGGACACCGGGGAGCTGTTTTTT
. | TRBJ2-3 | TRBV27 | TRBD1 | CASSPRDRRLNTDTQYF | TGTGCCAGCAGTCCACGGGACAGGAGATTGAACACAGATACGCAGTATTTT
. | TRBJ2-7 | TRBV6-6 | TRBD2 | CAASPLADEQYF | TGTGCCGCCTCCCCTCTAGCGGACGAGCAGTACTTC
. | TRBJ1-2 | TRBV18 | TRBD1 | CASSPKTGAYGYTF | TGTGCCAGCTCACCTAAGACAGGGGCCTATGGCTACACCTTC
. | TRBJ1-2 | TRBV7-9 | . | CASSLEGSGYTF | TGTGCCAGCAGCTTAGAAGGCAGCGGCTACACCTTC
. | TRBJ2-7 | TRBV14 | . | CASSLDSYEQYF | TGTGCCAGCAGTCTAGATTCCTACGAGCAGTACTTC
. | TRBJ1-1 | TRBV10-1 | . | CASRRELNTEAFF | TGCGCCAGCCGGAGAGAGTTGAACACTGAAGCTTTCTTT
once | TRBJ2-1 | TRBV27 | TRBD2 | CASSLQGQRGVSGRNEQFF | TGTGCCAGCAGTTTACAAGGCCAGCGGGGGGTTTCCGGTAGGAATGAGCAGTTCTTC
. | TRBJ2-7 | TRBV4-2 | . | CASSQDRRDEQYF | TGTGCCAGCAGCCAAGATAGGAGGGACGAGCAGTACTTC
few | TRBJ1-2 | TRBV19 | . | CASSVSSGGQLYGYTF | TGTGCCAGTAGTGTGAGTTCTGGGGGACAACTCTATGGCTACACCTTC
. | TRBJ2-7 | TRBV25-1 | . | CASQSRGATYEQYF | TGTGCCAGCCAATCCCGGGGGGCAACCTACGAGCAGTACTTC
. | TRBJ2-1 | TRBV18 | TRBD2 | CASSPTSGSYNEQFF | TGTGCCAGCTCACCTACTAGCGGTTCCTACAATGAGCAGTTCTTC
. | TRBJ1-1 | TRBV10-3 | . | CAISESAGTEAFF | TGTGCCATCAGTGAGTCGGCTGGCACTGAAGCTTTCTTT
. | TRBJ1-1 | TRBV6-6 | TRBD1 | CASIKQGAPRAFF | TGTGCCAGCATCAAACAGGGGGCGCCCCGAGCTTTCTTT
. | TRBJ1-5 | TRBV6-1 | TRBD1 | CASTDRGNNQPQHF | TGTGCCAGCACAGACAGGGGCAACAATCAGCCCCAGCATTTT
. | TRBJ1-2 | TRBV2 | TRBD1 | CASKREWNAQGENGYTF | TGTGCCAGCAAGAGGGAGTGGAATGCGCAGGGGGAGAATGGCTACACCTTC
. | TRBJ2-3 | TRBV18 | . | CASSPPGRRGEFTDTQYF | TGTGCCAGCTCACCACCCGGTCGGAGGGGGGAATTCACAGATACGCAGTATTTT
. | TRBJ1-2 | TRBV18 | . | CASSPGAGFYGYTF | TGTGCCAGCTCACCAGGTGCAGGGTTCTATGGCTACACCTTC
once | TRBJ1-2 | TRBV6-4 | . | CASSDSIGVGYTF | TGTGCCAGCAGTGACTCGATAGGGGTCGGCTACACCTTC
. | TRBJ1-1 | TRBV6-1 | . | CASSSLGQKAFF | TGTGCCAGCAGTTCGTTGGGTCAGAAAGCTTTCTTT
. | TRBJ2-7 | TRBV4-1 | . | CASSQGRVEYEQYF | TGCGCCAGCAGCCAAGGTAGGGTCGAATACGAGCAGTACTTC
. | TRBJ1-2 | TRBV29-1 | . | CSVAPPPVANYGYTF | TGCAGCGTTGCCCCCCCGCCAGTCGCTAACTATGGCTACACCTTC
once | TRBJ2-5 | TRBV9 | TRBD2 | CASSPRTSVNQETQYF | TGTGCCAGCAGCCCCCGGACTAGTGTAAATCAAGAGACCCAGTACTTC
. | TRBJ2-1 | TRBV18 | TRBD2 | CASSPTGLAGDHGEQFF | TGTGCCAGCTCACCGACGGGACTAGCGGGAGATCACGGTGAGCAGTTCTTC
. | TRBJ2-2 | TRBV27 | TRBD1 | CASSLSGQITGELFF | TGTGCCAGCAGTTTATCGGGACAGATCACCGGGGAGCTGTTTTTT
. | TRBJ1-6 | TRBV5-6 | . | CASSLETATNSPLHF | TGTGCCAGCAGCTTGGAAACAGCTACCAATTCACCCCTCCACTTT
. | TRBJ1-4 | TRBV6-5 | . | CASSTIGATNEKLFF | TGTGCCAGCAGTACAATCGGAGCAACTAATGAAAAACTGTTTTTT
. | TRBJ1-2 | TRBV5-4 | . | CASSSQMTRPGGYTF | TGTGCCAGCAGCTCCCAGATGACCCGACCGGGGGGCTACACCTTC
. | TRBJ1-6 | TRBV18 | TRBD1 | CASSPGTDISPLHF | TGTGCCAGCTCACCTGGGACAGATATTTCACCCCTCCACTTT
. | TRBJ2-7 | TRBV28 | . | CASFAGDVYEQYF | TGTGCCAGCTTCGCAGGGGATGTATACGAGCAGTACTTC
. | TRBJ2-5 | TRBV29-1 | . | CSLGASQETQYF | TGCAGCCTCGGGGCCAGCCAAGAGACCCAGTACTTC
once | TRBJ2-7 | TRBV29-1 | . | CSVGSGSGEQCF | .
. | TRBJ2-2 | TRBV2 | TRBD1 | CASRGTGGEPGELFF | TGTGCCAGCAGGGGGACAGGGGGCGAACCCGGGGAGCTGTTTTTT
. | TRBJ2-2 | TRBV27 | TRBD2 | CASSPWTARGGPPGELFF | TGTGCCAGCAGTCCCTGGACAGCCCGCGGGGGGCCCCCCGGGGAGCTGTTTTTT
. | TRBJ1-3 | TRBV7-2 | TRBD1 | CASSLATGGGNTIYF | TGTGCCAGCAGCTTAGCGACAGGGGGTGGAAACACCATATATTTT
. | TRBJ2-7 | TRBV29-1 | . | CSVGEGGSEQYF | TGCAGCGTGGGGGAGGGGGGGAGCGAGCAGTACTTC